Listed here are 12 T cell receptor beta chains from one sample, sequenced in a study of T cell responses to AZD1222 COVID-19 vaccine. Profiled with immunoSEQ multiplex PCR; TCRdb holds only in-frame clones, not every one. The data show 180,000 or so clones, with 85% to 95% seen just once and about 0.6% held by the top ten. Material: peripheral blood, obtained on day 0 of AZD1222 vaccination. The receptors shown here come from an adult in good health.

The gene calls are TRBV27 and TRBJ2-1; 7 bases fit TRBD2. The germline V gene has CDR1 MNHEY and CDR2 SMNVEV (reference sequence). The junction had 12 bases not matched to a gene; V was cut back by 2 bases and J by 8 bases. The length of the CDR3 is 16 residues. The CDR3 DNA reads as TGTGCCAGCAGTTTAATGAGGCGGGAGAACATGGATGAGCAGTTCTTC. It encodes CASSLMRRENMDEQFF.

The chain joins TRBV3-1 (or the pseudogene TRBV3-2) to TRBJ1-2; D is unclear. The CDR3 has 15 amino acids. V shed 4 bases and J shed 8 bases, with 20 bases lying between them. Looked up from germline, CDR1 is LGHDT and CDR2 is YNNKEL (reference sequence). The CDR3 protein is CASSLWPTATGGYTF. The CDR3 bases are TGTGCCAGCAGCCTCTGGCCTACGGCTACGGGGGGCTACACCTTC.

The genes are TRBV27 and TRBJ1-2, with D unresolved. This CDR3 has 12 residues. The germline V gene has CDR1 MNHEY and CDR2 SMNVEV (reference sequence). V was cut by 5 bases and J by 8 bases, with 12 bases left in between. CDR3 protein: CASSTGSGGYTF. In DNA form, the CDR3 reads TGTGCCAGCAGTACCGGTTCGGGGGGCTACACCTTC.

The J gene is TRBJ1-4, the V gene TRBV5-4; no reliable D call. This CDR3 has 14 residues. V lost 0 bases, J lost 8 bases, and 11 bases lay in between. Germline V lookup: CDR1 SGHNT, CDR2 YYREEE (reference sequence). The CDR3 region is CASSLDSRGEKLFF. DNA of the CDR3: TGTGCCAGCAGCTTGGACAGCCGTGGGGAAAAACTGTTTTTT.

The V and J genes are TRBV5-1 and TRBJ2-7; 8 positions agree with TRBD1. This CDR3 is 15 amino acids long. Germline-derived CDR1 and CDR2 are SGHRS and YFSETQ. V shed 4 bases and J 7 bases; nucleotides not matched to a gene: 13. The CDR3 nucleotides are TGCGCCAGCAGCCCAGGGGGTCAGGGGGCATGGGAGCAGTACTTC. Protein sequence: CASSPGGQGAWEQYF.

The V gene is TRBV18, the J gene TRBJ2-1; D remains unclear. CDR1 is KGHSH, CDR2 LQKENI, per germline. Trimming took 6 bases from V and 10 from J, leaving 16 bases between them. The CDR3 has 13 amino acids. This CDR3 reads CASSDAIQGEQFF. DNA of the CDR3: TGTGCCAGCTCTGACGCGATACAAGGAGAGCAGTTCTTC.

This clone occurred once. CDR3 sequence: CASSLFVTEAFF. The CDR3 DNA sequence: TGTGCCAGCAGCTTGTTCGTGACTGAAGCTTTCTTT. The chain links TRBV11-2 to TRBJ1-1, with D unclear. Trimming shortened V by 3 bases and J by 5 bases, and 7 bases separated the two germline ends. CDR1 is SGHAT and CDR2 is FQNNGV in the germline V gene. The CDR3 loop spans 12 amino acids.

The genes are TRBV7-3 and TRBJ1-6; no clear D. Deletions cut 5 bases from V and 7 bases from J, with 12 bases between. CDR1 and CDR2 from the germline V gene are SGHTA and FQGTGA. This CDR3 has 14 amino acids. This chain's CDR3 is CASSLLSRNSPLHF. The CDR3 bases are TGTGCCAGCAGCCTGCTAAGCCGGAATTCACCCCTCCACTTT.

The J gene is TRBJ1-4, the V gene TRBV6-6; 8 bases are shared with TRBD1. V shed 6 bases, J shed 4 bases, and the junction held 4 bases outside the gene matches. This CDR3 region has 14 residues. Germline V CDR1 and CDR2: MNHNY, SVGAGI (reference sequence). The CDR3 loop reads CASRPRGHNEKLFF. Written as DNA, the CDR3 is TGTGCCAGCAGACCCAGGGGGCATAATGAAAAACTGTTTTTT.

Written as DNA, the CDR3 is TGTGCCAGCAGAGCCGAGTTGACTAGCGGATACACCGGGGAGCTGTTTTTT. It is translated as CASRAELTSGYTGELFF. V is TRBV5-8 and J is TRBJ2-2; 9 bases match TRBD2. CDR3 length equals 17 residues. Germline V lookup: CDR1 SGHTS, CDR2 YDEGEE. The V and J ends lost 5 bases and 3 bases, in that order; junction bases with no gene match: 11. The whole variable domain, filled in from reference TRBV5-8 and TRBJ2-2, reads EAGVTQSPTHLIKTRGQQATLRCSPISGHTSVYWYQQALGLGLQFLLWYDEGEERNRGNFPPRFSGRQFPNYSSELNVNALELEDSALYLCASRAELTSGYTGELFFGEGSRLTVL.

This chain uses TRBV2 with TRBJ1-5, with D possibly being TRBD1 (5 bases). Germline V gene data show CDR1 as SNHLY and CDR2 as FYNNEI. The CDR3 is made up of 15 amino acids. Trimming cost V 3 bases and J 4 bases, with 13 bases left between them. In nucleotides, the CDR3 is TGTGCCAGCAGTGAGGGGACGGCTAATAATCAGCCCCAGCATTTT. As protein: CASSEGTANNQPQHF. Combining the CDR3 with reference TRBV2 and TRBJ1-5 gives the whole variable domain EPEVTQTPSHQVTQMGQEVILRCVPISNHLYFYWYRQILGQKVEFLVSFYNNEISEKSEIFDDQFSVERPDGSNFTLKIRSTKLEDSAMYFCASSEGTANNQPQHFGDGTRLSIL.

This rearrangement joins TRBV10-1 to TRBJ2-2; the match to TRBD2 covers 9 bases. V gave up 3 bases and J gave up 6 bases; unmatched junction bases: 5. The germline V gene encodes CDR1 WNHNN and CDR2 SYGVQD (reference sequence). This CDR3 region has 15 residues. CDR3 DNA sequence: TGCGCCAGCAGTGACTTAGCGGGAGTCCCCGGGGAGCTGTTTTTT. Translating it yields CASSDLAGVPGELFF.